This TCR beta chain was captured in a study of blood T cell repertoires in COVID-19. Across the study: PBMCs, B-cell-depleted T cells, or T cells were the source of the cDNA or gDNA that made up the material.

Original processing notes: Estimation of nucleated cell counts relied on the amplification of reference gene primers. Libraries were prepared by immunoSEQ multiplex PCR; TCRdb keeps only in-frame clonotypes and omits some of them. V, J and clone size are taken as reported in that table, and D and trimming were inferred from the DNA itself. The sample has 110,000 to 150,000 clones; around four fifths are singletons. The trim removed 6 bases at V and 9 bases at J, leaving 10 bases unmatched. This CDR3 is 14 amino acids long. Germline V CDR1 and CDR2: MGHDK, SYGVNS. Donors of Cohort 3 who recovered were those that had two negative PCRs, clearance, or symptom resolution.

The chain joins TRBV25-1 to TRBJ2-5; 10 nucleotides match TRBD2. Sequencing input: PBMCs or T cells enriched from blood (not recorded which). This TCR derives from a woman aged 45-60 years who had recovered from COVID-19. CDR3 nucleotides: TGTGCCAGCAGCCTACTAGCGGGGATGGGAGCCCAGTACTTC. It translates to CASSLLAGMGAQYF. Combining the CDR3 with reference TRBV25-1 and TRBJ2-5 gives the whole variable domain EADIYQTPRYLVIGTGKKITLECSQTMGHDKMYWYQQDPGMELHLIHYSYGVNSTEKGDLSSESTVSRIRTEHFPLTLESARPSHTSQYLCASSLLAGMGAQYFGPGTRLLVL.